One and the same sample provided the 14 T cell receptor beta chains below, sequenced in a study of cytomegalovirus exposure and HLA in healthy donors. A multiplex PCR was run with 60 Vbeta primers and 13 Jbeta primers. Profiled with immunoSEQ multiplex PCR; TCRdb holds only in-frame clones, not every one. This table has 130,000 to 150,000 clones, more than 75% appearing once. Sequenced: PBMCs. Receptors originate from a woman in her late teens or twenties in good health and CMV-seropositive.

This rearrangement joins TRBV7-2 to TRBJ2-1; a possible D gene is TRBD1 (7 bases). With 7 bases removed from V and 8 bases from J, the gap between germline ends came to 18 bases. This CDR3 is 14 amino acids long. Germline lookup yields CDR1 SGHTA and CDR2 FQGNSA. Here the CDR3 reads CASTTRARGDEQFF. In nucleotides, the CDR3 is TGTGCCAGCACGACCCGGGCCAGGGGGGATGAGCAGTTCTTC.

The chain is built from TRBV2 and TRBJ2-1; the D gene is possibly TRBD1 (5 bases). CDR3 length: 13 amino acids. The V gene's germline CDR1 is SNHLY and CDR2 FYNNEI. V lost 8 bases, J lost 0 bases, and 8 bases lay in between. The CDR3 DNA follows: TGTGCCAGCGGCGACAGCTCCTACAATGAGCAGTTCTTC. Translated: CASGDSSYNEQFF.

The chain has TRBV19 and TRBJ2-5; no clear D gene. V gave up 3 bases and J gave up 5 bases, with 13 bases separating them. Germline CDR1 is LNHDA and CDR2 is SQIVND (reference sequence). The CDR3 is 14 amino acids. CDR3 bases: TGTGCCAGTAGTATCGGGTTGATGTGGGAGACCCAGTACTTC. Its translation is CASSIGLMWETQYF.

The J gene is TRBJ1-3, the V gene TRBV11-2; D perhaps matches TRBD1 (6 bases). The germline V gene has CDR1 SGHAT and CDR2 FQNNGV. The CDR3 extends over 15 amino acids. The germline V and J ends were trimmed by 5 bases and 4 bases, with 15 bases remaining between them. The CDR3 DNA reads TGTGCCAGCAGCCCCCAACAGGGTGTAGGAAACACCATATATTTT. This translates into CASSPQQGVGNTIYF.

Notes on this clone: The junction and the germline gene differ at one end; a read error may be behind it. The chain uses TRBV7-9 and TRBJ1-5; 8 bases line up with TRBD1. The CDR3 sequence is 13 residues long. Looked up from germline, CDR1 is SEHNR and CDR2 is FQNEAQ (reference sequence). CDR3 sequence: CAGSRQGNQPQHF. The CDR3, as DNA: TGTGCCGGCAGCAGACAGGGGAATCAGCCCCAGCATTTT.

This clone has a single count. This chain links TRBV5-4 with TRBJ2-3, with D unclear. V was trimmed by 2 bases and J by 2 bases, leaving 6 bases between them. In germline, CDR1 is SGHNT, CDR2 YYREEE (reference sequence). CDR3 size: 13 residues. The CDR3 reads CASSFANTDTQYF. CDR3 nucleotides: TGTGCCAGCAGCTTTGCGAACACAGATACGCAGTATTTT.

The chain combines TRBV10-2 with TRBJ2-2; 10 positions match TRBD1. CDR3 length: 15 amino acids. The V and J ends lost 7 bases and 6 bases, in that order; junction bases with no gene match: 8. Germline V gene data show CDR1 as WSHSY and CDR2 as SAAADI. The CDR3 DNA follows: TGCGCCAGCACCCAATCGACAGGGGGCCCCGGGGAGCTGTTTTTT. This codes for CASTQSTGGPGELFF.

The chain links TRBV5-6 to TRBJ2-7; D is possibly TRBD2 (6 bases). Germline CDR1 is SGHDT and CDR2 is YYEEEE. V lost 3 bases and J lost 1, with 17 bases in between. The CDR3 is 16 residues long. CDR3 residues: CASSWVKRGISYEQYF. CDR3 nucleotide sequence: TGTGCCAGCAGCTGGGTTAAACGGGGGATTTCCTACGAGCAGTACTTC.

This clone was seen only once. The chain joins TRBV10-3 to TRBJ2-7; unclear D gene. The CDR3 length is 9 residues. Germline-derived CDR1 and CDR2 are ENHRY and SYGVKD. In DNA form, the CDR3 reads TGTGTCCTAGTTGTCGAGCAGTACTTC. Its protein product is CVLVVEQYF.

This chain links TRBV6-5 with TRBJ2-2; weak D call: TRBD1 (7 bases). The CDR3 is made up of 13 amino acids. Looked up from germline, CDR1 is MNHEY and CDR2 is SVGAGI. The CDR3 DNA reads as TGTGCAGCAGGGGGGACGAACACCGGGGAGCTGTTTTTT. Encoded protein: CAAGGTNTGELFF.

CDR3 DNA: TGTGCCAGTAGTATGAGTTTCGGCTACGAGCAGTACTTC. The encoded protein is CASSMSFGYEQYF. The genes are TRBV19 and TRBJ2-7, with D unresolved. Germline assignment: CDR1 LNHDA and CDR2 SQIVND (reference sequence). Trimming stripped 3 bases from V and 3 bases from J, with 9 bases between. This CDR3 comprises 13 residues.

V and J are TRBV5-8 and TRBJ2-2; 11 bases are a match to TRBD2. The V gene end was trimmed by 2 bases and the J gene end by 2 bases; junction bases not matched to a gene: 8. This CDR3 is 18 amino acids long. Germline CDR1 reads SGHTS; CDR2 reads YDEGEE. For the CDR3, the DNA is TGTGCCAGCAGCTTTCTTACACTAGCGGGGGATAACACCGGGGAGCTGTTTTTT. This sequence encodes CASSFLTLAGDNTGELFF.

This chain uses TRBV2 with TRBJ2-2, with a possible D match to TRBD2 (6 bases). Trimming pared 6 bases from V and 6 bases from J, leaving 14 bases between. The germline V gene has CDR1 SNHLY and CDR2 FYNNEI. CDR3 length: 14 amino acids. CDR3 DNA: TGTGCCAGCAGCGCGGGGCGTCTCCCCGGGGAGCTGTTTTTT. Amino acid sequence: CASSAGRLPGELFF.

This chain uses TRBV18 with TRBJ1-5; 9 bases are a match to TRBD1. Germline V CDR1 and CDR2: KGHSH, LQKENI. The CDR3 runs to 15 residues. V gave up 6 bases and J gave up 5 bases; unmatched junction bases: 8. CDR3 sequence reads: CASSPGTGRDQPQHF. As DNA, the CDR3 is TGTGCCAGCTCCCCCGGGACAGGGAGGGATCAGCCCCAGCATTTT.